This T cell receptor beta chain was sequenced for a study of T cell responses to AZD1222 COVID-19 vaccine. Germline loops: CDR1 LNHDA, CDR2 SQIVND (reference sequence). This CDR3 has 15 amino acids. Trimming left V 2 bases short and J 0 bases short, with 10 bases between. Generated by immunoSEQ multiplex PCR, the TCRdb table keeps only in-frame clones and is missing some. In the table there are about 120,000 clones, approximately 93% of which are singletons. The chain combines TRBV19 with TRBJ1-2, with a weak D call TRBD1 (5 bases). The clonotype was recovered from an adult in good health. Sample: peripheral blood, taken on day 0 of AZD1222 vaccination. The CDR3, as DNA: TGTGCCAGTAGTATATTGTTAGGGGCTAACTATGGCTACACCTTC. It encodes CASSILLGANYGYTF.